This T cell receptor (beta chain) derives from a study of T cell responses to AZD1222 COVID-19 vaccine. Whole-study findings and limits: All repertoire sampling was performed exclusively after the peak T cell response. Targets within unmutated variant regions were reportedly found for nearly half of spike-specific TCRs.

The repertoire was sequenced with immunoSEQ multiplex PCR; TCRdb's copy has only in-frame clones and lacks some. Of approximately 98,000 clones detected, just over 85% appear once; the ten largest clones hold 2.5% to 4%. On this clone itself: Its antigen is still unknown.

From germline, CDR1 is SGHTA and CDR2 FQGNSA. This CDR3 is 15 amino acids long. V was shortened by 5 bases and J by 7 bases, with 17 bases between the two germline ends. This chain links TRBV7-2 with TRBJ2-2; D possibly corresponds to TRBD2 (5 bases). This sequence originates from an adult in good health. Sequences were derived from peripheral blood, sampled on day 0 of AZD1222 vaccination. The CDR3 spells CASSAQLTSVGELFF. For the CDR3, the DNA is TGTGCCAGCAGCGCCCAGCTCACTAGTGTCGGGGAGCTGTTTTTT.